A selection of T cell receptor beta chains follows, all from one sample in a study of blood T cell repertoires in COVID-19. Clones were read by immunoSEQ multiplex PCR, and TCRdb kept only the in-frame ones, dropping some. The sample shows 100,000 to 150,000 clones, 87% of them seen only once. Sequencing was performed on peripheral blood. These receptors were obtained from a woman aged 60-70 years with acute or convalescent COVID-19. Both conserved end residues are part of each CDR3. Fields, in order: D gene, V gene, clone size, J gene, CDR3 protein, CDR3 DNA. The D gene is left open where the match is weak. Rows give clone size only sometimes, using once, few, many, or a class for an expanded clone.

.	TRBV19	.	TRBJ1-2	CASRRGGDNDGYTF	TGTGCCAGTAGGAGGGGAGGGGATAACGATGGCTACACCTTC
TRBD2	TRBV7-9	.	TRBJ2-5	CASSLAVAGDGETQYF	TGTGCCAGCAGCTTAGCGGTAGCGGGAGACGGGGAGACCCAGTACTTC
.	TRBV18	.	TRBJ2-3	CASSTNAASTDTQYF	TGTGCCAGCTCAACAAACGCGGCTAGCACAGATACGCAGTATTTT
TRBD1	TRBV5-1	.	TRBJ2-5	CASSQPGPRGQTQYF	TGCGCCAGCAGCCAACCGGGTCCTAGGGGGCAGACCCAGTACTTC
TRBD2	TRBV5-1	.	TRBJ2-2	CASSPLAGGTTGELFF	TGCGCCAGCAGCCCCCTAGCGGGAGGGACGACCGGGGAGCTGTTTTTT
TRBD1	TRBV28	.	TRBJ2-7	CASSDPLRRDRGIISSYEQYF	TGTGCCAGCAGTGATCCTCTAAGAAGGGACAGGGGAATTATTAGCTCCTACGAGCAGTACTTC
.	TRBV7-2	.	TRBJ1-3	CASSLGGGPGNTIYF	TGTGCCAGCAGCTTAGGGGGGGGCCCTGGAAACACCATATATTTT
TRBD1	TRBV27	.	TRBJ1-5	CASRGTGNGNQPQHF	TGTGCCAGCAGGGGGACAGGGAACGGCAATCAGCCCCAGCATTTT
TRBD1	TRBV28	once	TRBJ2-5	CASKGQGFLETQYF	TGTGCCAGCAAAGGACAGGGATTTTTGGAGACCCAGTACTTC
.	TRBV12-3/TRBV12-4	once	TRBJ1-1	CASSFSQGGEAFF	TGTGCCAGCAGTTTTTCCCAGGGAGGTGAAGCTTTCTTT
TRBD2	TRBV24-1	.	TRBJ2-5	CATSDAGVAGHETQYF	TGTGCCACCAGTGATGCGGGGGTAGCGGGGCATGAGACCCAGTACTTC
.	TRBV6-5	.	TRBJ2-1	CASSFQDYNEQFF	TGTGCCAGCAGTTTTCAGGACTACAATGAGCAGTTCTTC
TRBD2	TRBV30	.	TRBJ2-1	CAWSKGTSGINEQFF	TGTGCCTGGAGTAAGGGGACTAGCGGCATCAATGAGCAGTTCTTC
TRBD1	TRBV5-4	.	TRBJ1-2	CASSGDRGNYGYTF	TGTGCCAGCAGCGGGGACAGGGGGAACTATGGCTACACCTTC
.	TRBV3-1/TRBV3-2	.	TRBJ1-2	CASSQLANYGYTF	TGTGCCAGCAGCCAACTGGCAAACTATGGCTACACCTTC
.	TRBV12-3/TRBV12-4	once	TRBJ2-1	CASLFGRGNEQFF	TGTGCCAGCCTCTTTGGCCGGGGAAATGAGCAGTTCTTC
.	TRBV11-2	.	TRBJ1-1	CASSSGGGGAEAFF	TGTGCCAGCAGCTCCGGTGGAGGAGGGGCTGAAGCTTTCTTT
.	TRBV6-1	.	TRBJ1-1	CASSDYRLNTEAFF	TGTGCCAGCAGTGATTACAGGTTGAACACTGAAGCTTTCTTT
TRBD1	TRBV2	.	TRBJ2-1	CASSERTGYNEQFF	TGTGCCAGCAGTGAGAGGACAGGGTACAATGAGCAGTTCTTC
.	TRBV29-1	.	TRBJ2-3	CSIIRGDTQYF	TGCAGCATTATCAGGGGTGATACGCAGTATTTT
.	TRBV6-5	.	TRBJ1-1	CASTLNTEAFF	TGTGCCAGCACCTTGAACACTGAAGCTTTCTTT
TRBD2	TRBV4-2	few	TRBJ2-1	CASRREEGSYNEQFF	TGTGCCAGCAGGCGGGAGGAGGGGTCCTACAATGAGCAGTTCTTC
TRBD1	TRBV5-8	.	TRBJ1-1	CASSRRGQGNTEAFF	TGTGCCAGCAGTCGACGGGGACAGGGGAACACTGAAGCTTTCTTT
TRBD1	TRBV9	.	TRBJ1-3	CASSSGTGILAGNTIYF	TGTGCCAGCAGCTCCGGGACAGGAATTCTTGCTGGTAACACCATATATTTT
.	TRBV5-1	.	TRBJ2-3	CASSLAQTLTDTQYF	TGCGCCAGCAGCTTAGCACAGACCCTCACAGATACGCAGTATTTT
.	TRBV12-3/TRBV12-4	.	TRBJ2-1	CASMRAPPNEQFF	TGTGCCAGCATGCGGGCCCCTCCCAATGAGCAGTTCTTC
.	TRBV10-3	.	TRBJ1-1	CAIRDSWGGRLNTEAFF	TGTGCCATCAGAGATTCCTGGGGGGGCCGGTTGAACACTGAAGCTTTCTTT
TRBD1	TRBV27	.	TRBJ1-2	CASSSQGALFYTF	TGTGCCAGCAGCTCACAGGGGGCGCTTTTCTACACCTTC
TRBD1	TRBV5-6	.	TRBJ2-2	CASSLARGTVSTGELFF	TGTGCCAGCAGCTTGGCCAGGGGGACAGTCTCCACCGGGGAGCTGTTTTTT
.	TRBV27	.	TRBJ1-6	CASSLFGGGERDSPLHF	TGTGCCAGCAGTTTATTCGGAGGGGGGGAGCGGGATTCACCCCTCCACTTT
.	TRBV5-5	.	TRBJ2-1	CASSLRADSSYNEQFF	TGTGCCAGCAGCTTGCGAGCGGATAGCTCCTACAATGAGCAGTTCTTC
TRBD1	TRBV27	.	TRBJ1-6	CASSLSTTGLNSPLHF	TGTGCCAGCAGTTTATCGACGACAGGGCTCAATTCACCCCTCCACTTT
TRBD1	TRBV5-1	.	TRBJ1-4	CASSLAGTGGGEKLFF	TGCGCCAGCAGCTTGGCCGGGACAGGGGGCGGTGAAAAACTGTTTTTT
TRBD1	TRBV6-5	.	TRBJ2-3	CASSFLRTGVATQYF	TGTGCCAGCAGTTTCTTAAGGACAGGCGTCGCTACGCAGTATTTT
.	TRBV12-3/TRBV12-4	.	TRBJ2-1	CASSFAGVNEQFF	TGTGCCAGCAGTTTCGCAGGGGTCAATGAGCAGTTCTTC
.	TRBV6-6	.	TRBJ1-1	CASQMGGRGFEAFF	TGTGCCAGCCAGATGGGTGGCAGGGGATTTGAAGCTTTCTTT
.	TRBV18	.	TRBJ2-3	CASSPIGVNPTDTQYF	TGTGCCAGCTCACCGATAGGGGTGAACCCCACAGATACGCAGTATTTT
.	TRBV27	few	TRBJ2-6	CASSLSLAGANVLTF	TGTGCCAGCAGTTTATCACTGGCTGGGGCCAACGTCCTGACTTTC
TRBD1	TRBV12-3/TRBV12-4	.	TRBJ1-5	CASSDRVNQPQHF	TGTGCCAGCAGTGACAGGGTCAATCAGCCCCAGCATTTT
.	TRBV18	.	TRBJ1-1	CASSPMATEGTEAFF	TGTGCCAGCTCACCAATGGCGACGGAGGGTACTGAAGCTTTCTTT
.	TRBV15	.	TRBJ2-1	CATSRDRLARNEQFF	TGTGCCACCAGCAGAGATAGGCTAGCGAGGAATGAGCAGTTCTTC
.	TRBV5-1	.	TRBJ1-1	CASSLEMNTEAFF	TGCGCCAGCAGCTTAGAGATGAACACTGAAGCTTTCTTT
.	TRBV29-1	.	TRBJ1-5	CSVGENSNQPQHF	TGCAGCGTTGGCGAGAATAGCAATCAGCCCCAGCATTTT
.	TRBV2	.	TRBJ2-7	CASSRVPALSPYEQYF	TGTGCCAGCAGCCGGGTCCCCGCCCTGAGCCCCTACGAGCAGTACTTC
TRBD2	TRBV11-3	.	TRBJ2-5	CASSPGGLETQYF	TGTGCCAGCAGCCCGGGGGGACTAGAGACCCAGTACTTC
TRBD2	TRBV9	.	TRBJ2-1	CASSELAGGYNEQFF	TGTGCCAGCAGCGAACTAGCGGGAGGGTACAATGAGCAGTTCTTC
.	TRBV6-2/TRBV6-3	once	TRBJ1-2	CASSSGPRANYGYTF	TGTGCCAGCAGTTCTGGCCCGAGGGCTAACTATGGCTACACCTTC
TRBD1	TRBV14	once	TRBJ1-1	CASSIRTGLNTEAFF	TGTGCCAGCAGCATCCGGACAGGCCTGAACACTGAAGCTTTCTTT
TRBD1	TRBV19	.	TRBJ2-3	CASSIGDRGPYTQYF	TGTGCCAGTAGTATCGGGGACAGGGGGCCCTATACGCAGTATTTT
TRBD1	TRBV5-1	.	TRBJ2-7	CASSRQGAKAYEQYF	TGCGCCAGCAGCCGACAGGGGGCAAAGGCCTACGAGCAGTACTTC
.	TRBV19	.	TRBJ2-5	CASSSSGRETQYF	TGTGCCAGTAGTTCCAGCGGAAGAGAGACCCAGTACTTC
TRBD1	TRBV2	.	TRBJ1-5	CASRSGQGVGQPQHF	TGTGCCAGCAGATCGGGACAGGGGGTGGGTCAGCCCCAGCATTTT
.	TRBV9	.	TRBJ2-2	CASSVSLRRDTGELFF	TGTGCCAGCAGCGTATCCCTGCGGCGGGACACCGGGGAGCTGTTTTTT